This T cell receptor beta chain was captured by sequencing in a study of T cells in Graves' hyperthyroidism and ophthalmopathy. The wider study: Peripheral blood specimens were obtained at initial diagnosis, prior to any treatment.

Stable Graves' hyperthyroidism meant no ophthalmopathy progression within 18 months. Clinical symptoms, serum thyroxine and TRAb, thyroid ultrasound and orbital computed tomography were used for the diagnoses. Many counts were recorded for this clonotype. Amplification yielded TCR beta CDR3 regions, with RNA transcripts as the source. The HTBI set primed first-round TCR CDR3 RT-PCR. From the multiplex PCR reads, TCRdb called clonotypes with MiXCR, one entry per CDR3 protein. The sample yields about 290,000 distinct CDR3 sequences, about 15% seen once. Per germline, CDR1 MDHEN and CDR2 SYDVKM. The CDR3 runs 15 residues. Trimming left V 4 bases short and J 3 bases short, with 12 bases between.

Sequenced: blood. The TCR was taken from a man between 25 and 39 years old with Graves' hyperthyroidism. This chain joins TRBV28 and TRBJ1-4, with D uncertain. This CDR3 is CASSSPGQPNEKLFF. The DNA of the CDR3 is TGTGCCAGCAGTTCACCGGGTCAGCCTAATGAAAAACTGTTTTTT.